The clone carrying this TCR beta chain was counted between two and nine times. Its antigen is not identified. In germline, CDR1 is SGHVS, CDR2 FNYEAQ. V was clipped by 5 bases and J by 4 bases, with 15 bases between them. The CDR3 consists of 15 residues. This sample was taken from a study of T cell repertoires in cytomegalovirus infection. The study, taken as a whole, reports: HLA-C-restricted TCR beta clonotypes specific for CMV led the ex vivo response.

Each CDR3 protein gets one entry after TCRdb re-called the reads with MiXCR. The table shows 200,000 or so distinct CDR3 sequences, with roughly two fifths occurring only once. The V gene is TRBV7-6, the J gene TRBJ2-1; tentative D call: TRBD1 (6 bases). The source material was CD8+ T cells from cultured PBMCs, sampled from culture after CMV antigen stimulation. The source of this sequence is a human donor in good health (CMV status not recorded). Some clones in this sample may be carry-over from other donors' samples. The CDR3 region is CASSPPGELYNEQFF. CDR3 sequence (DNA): TGTGCCAGCAGCCCCCCAGGGGAATTGTACAATGAGCAGTTCTTC.